This T cell receptor beta chain originates from a study of blood T cell repertoires in COVID-19. Clones were read by immunoSEQ multiplex PCR, and TCRdb kept only the in-frame ones, dropping some. The sample includes about 31,000 clones, approximately 88% seen only once; the top ten take around 0.55%. CDR3 length: 15 amino acids. Trimming removed 0 bases from V and 8 bases from J; junction bases left unmatched: 9. Per the germline V gene, CDR1 is MNHNY and CDR2 is SVGAGI (reference sequence). The sequenced sample consisted of peripheral blood. This rearrangement joins TRBV6-6 to TRBJ1-2; 7 bases line up with TRBD1. This clonotype originated in a woman aged 40 to 50 with active or convalescent COVID-19. The CDR3 coding sequence is TGTGCCAGCAGTTACTCGCTTAGGGGGCGCGGAGGCTACACCTTC. Protein: CASSYSLRGRGGYTF.